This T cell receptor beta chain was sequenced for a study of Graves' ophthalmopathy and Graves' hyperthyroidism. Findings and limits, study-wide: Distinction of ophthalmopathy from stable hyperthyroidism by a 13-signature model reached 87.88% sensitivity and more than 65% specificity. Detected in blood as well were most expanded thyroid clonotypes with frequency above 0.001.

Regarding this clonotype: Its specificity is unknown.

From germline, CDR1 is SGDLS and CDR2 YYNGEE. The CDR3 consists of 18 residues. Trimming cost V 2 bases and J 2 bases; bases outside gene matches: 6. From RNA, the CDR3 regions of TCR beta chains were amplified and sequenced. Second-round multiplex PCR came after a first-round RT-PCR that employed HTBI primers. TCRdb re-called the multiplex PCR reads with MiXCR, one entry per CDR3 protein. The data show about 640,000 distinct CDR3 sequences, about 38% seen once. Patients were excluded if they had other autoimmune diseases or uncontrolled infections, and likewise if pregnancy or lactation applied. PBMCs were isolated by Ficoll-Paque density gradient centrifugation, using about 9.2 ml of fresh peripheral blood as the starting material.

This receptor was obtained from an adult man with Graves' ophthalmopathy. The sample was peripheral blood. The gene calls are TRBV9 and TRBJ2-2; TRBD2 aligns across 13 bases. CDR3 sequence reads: CASSVTGTSGVNTGELFF. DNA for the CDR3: TGTGCCAGCAGCGTTACCGGGACTAGCGGGGTTAACACCGGGGAGCTGTTTTTT.